A selection of T cell receptor beta chains follows, all from one sample in a study of shared clonotypes between healthy human individuals. Sequencing was performed with immunoSEQ multiplex PCR; in TCRdb, only in-frame clones are kept and a portion is missing. The repertoire holds approximately 1,500,000 clones, with 98% as singletons. The source material was naive CD4+ T cells sorted from blood. These receptors were taken from a man aged 30-40 years in good health. CDR3s include the opening cysteine and the closing phenylalanine or tryptophan. The D gene is left open where the match is weak. Clone sizes are given selectively: once, few, many, or a class where the clone is expanded.

d_call	j_call	v_call	clone_size	cdr3_aa	cdr3_nt
TRBD2	TRBJ2-1	TRBV5-1	NA	CASSLAVAGGHGEQFF	TGCGCCAGCAGCTTGGCGGTAGCGGGAGGGCATGGAGAGCAGTTCTTC
TRBD2	TRBJ2-7	TRBV4-1	NA	CASSQSGGLAYYEQYF	TGCGCCAGCAGCCAATCAGGGGGACTAGCGTACTACGAGCAGTACTTC
NA	TRBJ2-7	TRBV11-2	NA	CASSRGPVGYEQYF	TGTGCCAGCAGCCGAGGGCCGGTAGGGTACGAGCAGTACTTC
NA	TRBJ2-3	TRBV9	NA	CASSAPTADTQYF	TGTGCCAGCAGCGCACCAACTGCGGATACGCAGTATTTT
NA	TRBJ2-7	TRBV6-1	once	CASSVMVNYEQYF	TGTGCCAGCAGTGTAATGGTCAACTACGAGCAGTACTTC
NA	TRBJ2-1	TRBV28	NA	CASGEGQAYNEQFF	TGTGCCAGCGGGGAGGGACAGGCCTACAATGAGCAGTTCTTC
TRBD2	TRBJ2-7	TRBV5-4	NA	CASSPGTSGYEQYF	TGTGCCAGCAGCCCGGGGACTAGCGGGTACGAGCAGTACTTC
TRBD1	TRBJ1-4	TRBV15	NA	CATSTDRGTNEKLFF	TGTGCCACCAGCACGGACAGGGGCACTAATGAAAAACTGTTTTTT
NA	TRBJ1-1	TRBV6-1	once	CASIRSRNMNTEAFF	TGTGCCAGCATTAGGAGCAGAAACATGAACACTGAAGCTTTCTTT
NA	TRBJ1-2	TRBV4-1	NA	CASSQVQGMYGYTF	TGCGCCAGCAGCCAGGTACAGGGAATGTATGGCTACACCTTC
TRBD1	TRBJ2-5	TRBV6-1	NA	CASRKPGQVNWTQYF	TGTGCCAGCAGAAAACCGGGACAGGTTAATTGGACCCAGTACTTC
NA	TRBJ2-7	TRBV7-9	NA	CASSLQGHEQYF	TGTGCCAGCAGCTTACAGGGCCACGAGCAGTACTTC
NA	TRBJ1-2	TRBV5-1	NA	CASSFGRNRVTNYGYTF	TGCGCCAGCAGCTTCGGCCGCAACAGGGTGACTAACTATGGCTACACCTTC
TRBD2	TRBJ2-3	TRBV5-1	once	CASSLGTNTDTQYF	TGCGCCAGCAGCCTAGGGACTAACACAGATACGCAGTATTTT
TRBD1	TRBJ2-7	TRBV15	NA	CATSRDRGPPGEQYF	TGTGCCACCAGCAGGGACAGGGGGCCTCCCGGCGAGCAGTACTTC
TRBD2	TRBJ2-7	TRBV7-2	NA	CASSFGLAGVLQQYF	TGTGCCAGCAGCTTCGGACTAGCGGGAGTCTTGCAACAGTACTTC
TRBD1	TRBJ1-1	TRBV6-6	once	CASSYWDRPNTEAFF	TGTGCCAGCAGTTACTGGGACAGGCCGAACACTGAAGCTTTCTTT
NA	TRBJ2-7	TRBV2	NA	CASSVVQLTYEQYF	TGTGCCAGCAGTGTGGTACAGCTCACCTACGAGCAGTACTTC
NA	TRBJ1-2	TRBV6-5	NA	CASSYAPLSLGACTF	TGTGCCAGCAGTTACGCACCTCTGTCCCTGGGGGCCTGCACCTTC
NA	TRBJ2-3	TRBV5-1	NA	CASSLAPVEITYF	TGCGCCAGCAGCTTGGCCCCAGTAGAGATAACGTATTTT
TRBD1	TRBJ2-3	TRBV7-6	NA	CASCPGTGSDTQYF	TGTGCCAGCTGCCCCGGGACAGGGTCAGATACGCAGTATTTT
TRBD2	TRBJ2-1	TRBV9	NA	CASSGLGLAGVNEQFF	TGTGCCAGCAGCGGCCTCGGGCTAGCGGGAGTCAATGAGCAGTTCTTC
NA	TRBJ2-1	TRBV15	NA	CATSRVYGGDSSYNEQFF	TGTGCCACCAGCAGAGTGTATGGCGGGGACAGCTCCTACAATGAGCAGTTCTTC
TRBD1	TRBJ2-7	TRBV12-5	NA	CASGEGTGGERYEQYF	TGTGCTAGTGGTGAAGGGACAGGGGGAGAGCGGTACGAGCAGTACTTC
NA	TRBJ1-5	TRBV15	NA	CATSRERQPQHF	TGTGCCACCAGCAGAGAGAGGCAGCCCCAGCATTTT
TRBD1	TRBJ2-7	TRBV6-5	NA	CASSRQGDIYEQYF	TGTGCCAGCAGCAGACAGGGGGATATCTACGAGCAGTACTTC
TRBD2	TRBJ2-2	TRBV7-9	NA	CASGVALADTGELFF	TGTGCCAGCGGAGTTGCGCTAGCGGACACCGGGGAGCTGTTTTTT
NA	TRBJ2-7	TRBV5-6	NA	CASSFLDSAYEQYF	TGTGCCAGCAGCTTTCTGGACAGTGCCTACGAGCAGTACTTC
TRBD2	TRBJ2-1	TRBV4-3	NA	CASSQELAGAAEQFF	TGCGCCAGCAGCCAAGAACTAGCGGGAGCAGCTGAGCAGTTCTTC
NA	TRBJ2-6	TRBV4-1	NA	CASSQAQGLRHGANVLTF	TGCGCCAGCAGCCAAGCTCAGGGCCTCAGGCATGGGGCCAACGTCCTGACTTTC
NA	TRBJ2-5	TRBV28	NA	CASSEPVPTQETQYF	TGTGCCAGCAGCGAGCCGGTACCTACACAAGAGACCCAGTACTTC
TRBD2	TRBJ2-4	TRBV18	NA	CASSPTSGARVGKNIQYF	TGTGCCAGCTCACCGACTAGCGGGGCTCGCGTAGGCAAAAACATTCAGTACTTC
NA	TRBJ1-2	TRBV7-2	NA	CASSLTAGSGFGGYTF	TGTGCCAGCAGCTTAACCGCTGGGTCCGGGTTTGGTGGCTACACCTTC
NA	TRBJ2-6	TRBV9	NA	CASSVQSGANVLTF	TGTGCCAGCAGCGTCCAGTCTGGGGCCAACGTCCTGACTTTC
TRBD2	TRBJ2-7	TRBV7-9	once	CASSPPSGAYEQYF	TGTGCCAGCAGCCCCCCTAGCGGGGCCTACGAGCAGTACTTC
NA	TRBJ2-3	TRBV2	NA	CASSDGLGGTDTQYF	TGTGCCAGCAGTGATGGCCTTGGAGGGACAGATACGCAGTATTTT
NA	TRBJ2-2	TRBV2	NA	CASSDEGQAWAGELFF	TGTGCCAGCAGTGATGAGGGGCAGGCCTGGGCGGGGGAGCTGTTTTTT
NA	TRBJ1-3	TRBV7-9	NA	CASSLVGGPVGGNTIYF	TGTGCCAGCAGCTTAGTGGGAGGTCCGGTTGGCGGAAACACCATATATTTT
NA	TRBJ2-1	TRBV15	NA	CATSRGIASRTENNEQFF	TGTGCCACCAGCAGAGGTATCGCGAGCCGGACGGAGAACAATGAGCAGTTCTTC
NA	TRBJ2-7	TRBV5-6	NA	CASSDPLVSDEQYF	TGTGCCAGCAGCGACCCTTTAGTTAGCGACGAGCAGTACTTC
TRBD1	TRBJ2-7	TRBV18	NA	CASSPYDWDRNYEQYF	TGTGCCAGCTCACCTTATGACTGGGACAGAAACTACGAGCAGTACTTC
NA	TRBJ2-5	TRBV6-1	NA	CASGEATQYF	TGTGCCAGCGGGGAGGCGACCCAGTACTTC
NA	TRBJ2-7	TRBV6-1	NA	CASSEEAESYEQYF	TGTGCCAGCAGTGAAGAGGCCGAATCCTACGAGCAGTACTTC
TRBD1	TRBJ1-2	TRBV28	NA	CASSRDRGYGYTF	TGTGCCAGCAGCAGGGACAGGGGATATGGCTACACCTTC
NA	TRBJ2-5	TRBV5-6	NA	CASSLVTSWETQYF	TGTGCCAGCAGCTTGGTAACTAGCTGGGAGACCCAGTACTTC
NA	TRBJ2-5	TRBV11-3	NA	CASSLDLGGEMYF	TGTGCCAGCAGCTTAGATCTTGGCGGGGAGATGTACTTC
NA	TRBJ2-7	TRBV23-1	NA	CASRSRLRFGEQYF	TGCGCCAGCCGGTCTAGACTCCGGTTCGGGGAGCAGTACTTC
NA	TRBJ1-4	TRBV7-9	NA	CASSEGGSEKLFF	TGTGCCAGCAGCGAGGGGGGGTCTGAAAAACTGTTTTTT